This entry lists 25 T cell receptor beta chains sequenced from one sample in a study of blood T cell repertoires in COVID-19. The data were produced by immunoSEQ multiplex PCR, yet TCRdb's version contains in-frame clones alone and is incomplete. The sample records 27,000 or so clones, roughly 91% being singletons. Sequencing used peripheral blood. The receptors derive from a man aged 65 to 79 with active COVID-19.

The V and J genes are TRBV19 and TRBJ2-5; no reliable D call. Germline lookup yields CDR1 LNHDA and CDR2 SQIVND (reference sequence). Trimming took 3 bases from V and 5 from J, leaving 10 bases between them. CDR3 length: 13 amino acids. In nucleotides, the CDR3 is TGTGCCAGTAGTATTGAACCCGAGGAGACCCAGTACTTC. Its translation is CASSIEPEETQYF.

The rearrangement uses TRBV4-3 and TRBJ2-2; possibly TRBD2 for D (5 bases). Per germline, CDR1 LGHNA and CDR2 YSLEER. There are 14 residues in the CDR3. Trimming pared 4 bases from V and 0 bases from J, leaving 6 bases between. The CDR3 region is CASSPDSNTGELFF. The CDR3 bases are TGCGCCAGCAGCCCGGACTCGAACACCGGGGAGCTGTTTTTT.

This chain connects TRBV9 to TRBJ2-6; 8 bases fit TRBD1. Unmatched junction bases numbered 15, after V lost 4 bases and J lost 0 bases. Germline-derived CDR1 and CDR2 are SGDLS and YYNGEE. CDR3 length: 20 residues. The CDR3 is CASSSFPRGLGISGANVLTF. The CDR3 DNA reads as TGTGCCAGCAGCTCCTTTCCCAGGGGGCTTGGGATCTCTGGGGCCAACGTCCTGACTTTC.

The chain joins TRBV29-1 to TRBJ2-5, with a tentative D call TRBD1 (7 bases). This CDR3 has 11 residues. V lost 7 bases and J 7 bases, leaving 13 bases between the germline ends. Germline V gene data show CDR1 as SQVTM and CDR2 as ANQGSEA. The CDR3 sequence: CSGGQEGTQYF. CDR3 nucleotides: TGCAGCGGCGGACAGGAGGGGACCCAGTACTTC.

V usage is TRBV10-3 and J usage is TRBJ2-7, with a weak D call TRBD2 (6 bases). Germline V gene sequence: CDR1 ENHRY, CDR2 SYGVKD. The CDR3 is made up of 15 amino acids. V was clipped by 4 bases and J by 2 bases, with 15 bases between them. The CDR3: CAISAPSAAPYEQYF. The CDR3 DNA reads TGTGCCATCAGTGCGCCTAGCGCGGCCCCCTACGAGCAGTACTTC.

This clone has a handful of counts. V usage is TRBV6-2 or TRBV6-3 and J usage is TRBJ1-5; D is uncertain. V lost 2 bases and J 4 bases, leaving 12 bases between the germline ends. In germline, CDR1 is MNHEY, CDR2 SVGEGT. The CDR3 runs to 15 residues. The CDR3 nucleotides are TGTGCCAGCAGTTACCGTCCGGGAGGGAATCAGCCCCAGCATTTT. Amino acid sequence: CASSYRPGGNQPQHF.

This clone showed up just once. The rearrangement links TRBV15 to TRBJ2-7; D is ambiguous. CDR3 length: 16 residues. Germline values: CDR1 LNHNV, CDR2 YYDKDF (reference sequence). Trimming took 0 bases from V and 1 from J, leaving 13 bases between them. The CDR3 protein is CATSREALGKSYEQYF. The CDR3, as DNA: TGTGCCACCAGCAGAGAAGCCTTGGGCAAATCCTACGAGCAGTACTTC.

The genes are TRBV4-3 and TRBJ2-1; no reliable D call. The V end lost 4 bases, the J end lost 5 bases, and 12 bases lay between the germline ends. CDR3 length: 14 residues. CDR1 is LGHNA and CDR2 is YSLEER in the germline V gene. The CDR3 DNA is TGCGCCAGCAGCCCCCCAGGTGTGAACAATGAGCAGTTCTTC. Translation: CASSPPGVNNEQFF.

In this sample, this clone turned up a few times. The rearrangement links TRBV5-4 to TRBJ2-2; D might be TRBD1 (6 bases). The CDR3 length is 14 residues. With 5 bases removed from V and 0 bases from J, the gap between germline ends came to 8 bases. The germline gives CDR1 SGHNT, CDR2 YYREEE (reference sequence). In DNA, the CDR3 is TGTGCCAGCAGTAGGACAGCGAACACCGGGGAGCTGTTTTTT. Its translation: CASSRTANTGELFF.

In DNA, the CDR3 is TGTGCCAGCAGCCAAGCCGCGACTAGCGTCCACGAGCAGTACTTC. It specifies CASSQAATSVHEQYF. The chain couples TRBV3-1 (or the pseudogene TRBV3-2) to TRBJ2-7; 8 nucleotides align to TRBD2. The CDR3 loop spans 15 amino acids. Germline V gives CDR1 LGHDT, CDR2 YNNKEL (reference sequence). Trimming cost V 1 base and J 5 bases; bases outside gene matches: 7.

The rearrangement joins TRBV3-1 (or the pseudogene TRBV3-2) to TRBJ1-4; TRBD1 agrees at 7 bases. Germline trimming cut 1 base from V and 7 bases from J; bases unmatched to any gene: 9. The CDR3 runs 16 residues. Per the germline V gene, CDR1 is LGHDT and CDR2 is YNNKEL (reference sequence). Here the CDR3 DNA reads TGTGCCAGCAGCCAAGCGGAGACAGGGTTAGCTGAAAAACTGTTTTTT. It codes for CASSQAETGLAEKLFF.

The chain joins TRBV19 to TRBJ1-2; 9 positions match TRBD1. CDR1 is LNHDA, CDR2 SQIVND, per germline (reference sequence). The length of the CDR3 is 14 residues. V lost 4 bases to trimming and J lost 5 bases; unmatched junction nucleotides: 5. CDR3: CASSKPGQGYGYTF. CDR3 sequence (DNA): TGTGCCAGTAGTAAACCGGGACAGGGTTATGGCTACACCTTC. Full variable domain (rest looked up from reference TRBV19 and TRBJ1-2): DGGITQSPKYLFRKEGQNVTLSCEQNLNHDAMYWYRQDPGQGLRLIYYSQIVNDFQKGDIAEGYSVSREKKESFPLTVTSAQKNPTAFYLCASSKPGQGYGYTFGSGTRLTVV.

J is TRBJ2-3 and V is TRBV9, with D uncertain. Germline CDR1 reads SGDLS; CDR2 reads YYNGEE. The ends were cut back, 0 bases at V and 2 bases at J, with 10 bases in the middle. The CDR3 totals 15 residues. In DNA form, the CDR3 reads TGTGCCAGCAGCGTAGGATACTACCACACAGATACGCAGTATTTT. Translation gives CASSVGYYHTDTQYF.

The gene calls are TRBV5-1 and TRBJ2-5; 7 nucleotides agree with TRBD1. The germline CDR1 and CDR2 sequences are SGHRS and YFSETQ. V was pared by 4 bases and J by 1 base, with 7 bases of the junction left unmatched. The CDR3 extends over 15 amino acids. CDR3 nucleotide sequence: TGCGCCAGCAGCCTCCGTGGGACAGCCCAAGAGACCCAGTACTTC. This codes for CASSLRGTAQETQYF.

This chain connects TRBV12-5 to TRBJ2-5; possible D gene TRBD1, 6 bases. Between the trimmed V and J ends, which lost 4 bases and 4 bases, there was a span of 19 bases. The CDR3 has 16 residues. Per germline, CDR1 LGHNT and CDR2 FRNRAP. The CDR3 reads CASGSTQPTGLETQYF. The DNA of the CDR3 is TGTGCTAGTGGTTCAACCCAACCTACAGGGCTAGAGACCCAGTACTTC.

The J gene is TRBJ2-3, the V gene TRBV30; D is perhaps TRBD1 (6 bases). The CDR3 totals 13 residues. The germline gives CDR1 GTSNPN, CDR2 SVGIG (reference sequence). With 3 bases removed from V and 4 bases from J, the gap between germline ends came to 11 bases. The CDR3 region has the DNA TGTGCCTGGAGGCTACAGGGACCAGATACGCAGTATTTT. The encoded protein is CAWRLQGPDTQYF.

This clone appeared once. The chain joins TRBV7-9 to TRBJ2-3, with D uncertain. CDR3 size: 13 residues. The V end was cut by 5 bases, the J end by 0 bases, with 6 bases between. From germline, CDR1 is SEHNR and CDR2 FQNEAQ (reference sequence). CDR3 DNA sequence: TGTGCCAGCAGCCCTACTAGCACAGATACGCAGTATTTT. Translated, it gives CASSPTSTDTQYF.

In its sample, this clone is large. The rearrangement uses TRBV4-1 and TRBJ1-1; 7 nucleotides align to TRBD1. CDR1 MGHRA and CDR2 YSYEKL come from the germline V gene. The CDR3 covers 16 residues. V lost 0 bases to trimming and J lost 4 bases; unmatched junction nucleotides: 8. CDR3: CASSQESATGITEAFF. CDR3 DNA sequence: TGCGCCAGCAGCCAAGAATCGGCGACAGGGATCACTGAAGCTTTCTTT.

The DNA for the CDR3 is TGTGCCAGCAGTTACTCGGGGGGACTGGGCACAGATACGCAGTATTTT. As protein: CASSYSGGLGTDTQYF. The chain employs TRBV6-5 and TRBJ2-3, with D perhaps matching TRBD2 (6 bases). CDR1 is MNHEY, CDR2 SVGAGI, per germline. With 0 bases removed from V and 1 base from J, the gap between germline ends came to 11 bases. The CDR3 has 16 residues.

CDR3 residues: CTSCPGQRVPYEQYF. The CDR3 DNA sequence: TGCACCAGCTGTCCCGGACAACGCGTCCCCTACGAGCAGTACTTC. The genes are TRBV1 and TRBJ2-7; the DNA was not used to check the table's D call, TRBD1. TRBV1 is given as a pseudogene. The CDR3 spans 15 residues.

The chain combines TRBV9 with TRBJ2-1; 14 positions match TRBD2. Trimming cost V 3 bases and J 4 bases; bases outside gene matches: 6. The CDR3 is made up of 17 amino acids. Germline V gene lookup returns CDR1 SGDLS and CDR2 YYNGEE. Here the CDR3 reads CASSERTSGGPYNEQFF. CDR3 bases: TGTGCCAGCAGCGAAAGGACTAGCGGGGGGCCATACAATGAGCAGTTCTTC.

V usage is TRBV5-1 and J usage is TRBJ2-5; 7 bases align to TRBD1. Unmatched junction bases numbered 6, after V lost 4 bases and J lost 0 bases. The CDR3 sequence is 15 residues long. Germline V gene data show CDR1 as SGHRS and CDR2 as YFSETQ. For the CDR3, the DNA is TGCGCCAGCAGCCATGGACAGGCCTACCAAGAGACCCAGTACTTC. It translates to CASSHGQAYQETQYF.

The CDR3 loop is CSVRTGSGNEQFF. DNA for the CDR3: TGCAGCGTTCGGACAGGGTCCGGCAATGAGCAGTTCTTC. The chain links TRBV29-1 to TRBJ2-1; TRBD1 matches 8 bases. The length of the CDR3 is 13 residues. Germline-derived CDR1 and CDR2 are SQVTM and ANQGSEA. V was pared by 5 bases and J by 6 bases, with 6 bases of the junction left unmatched.

This sequence joins TRBV18 and TRBJ2-6, with 10 bases identical to TRBD1. This CDR3 comprises 18 residues. The V segment lost 3 bases and the J segment 4 bases; nucleotides outside the gene matches: 9. Per the germline V gene, CDR1 is KGHSH and CDR2 is LQKENI. This CDR3 is CASSPGAGQGLGANVLTF. As DNA, the CDR3 is TGTGCCAGCTCACCGGGTGCGGGACAGGGGCTCGGGGCCAACGTCCTGACTTTC.

This clone appeared once. The genes are TRBV11-2 and TRBJ2-7; tentative D call: TRBD1 (5 bases). CDR1 is SGHAT, CDR2 FQNNGV, per germline. Between the trimmed V and J ends, which lost 3 bases and 1 base, there was a span of 16 bases. The length of the CDR3 is 16 residues. CDR3 sequence reads: CASSLGKGRDSYEQYF. CDR3 bases: TGTGCCAGCAGCTTGGGCAAGGGCAGGGATTCCTACGAGCAGTACTTC.